Below, 25 T cell receptor beta chains from the same sample are listed, as sequenced in a study of shared T cell receptors in the human thymus. Measured with immunoSEQ multiplex PCR; TCRdb has only the in-frame clones, and not every one. The sample lists approximately 580,000 clones, around 78% seen once, with about 0.014% in the top ten. This sample was also put to use in a study of human thymus T cells.

Sample: thymocytes. The receptors shown here come from a boy younger than two with a congenital heart defect.

The table lists this clone with a few counts. The V call is TRBV4-1, the J call TRBJ1-1; a weak D match, TRBD1 (5 bases). The V gene lost 0 bases and the J gene lost 5 bases, with 16 bases spanning the gap. The CDR3 is 16 residues long. Germline lookup yields CDR1 MGHRA and CDR2 YSYEKL. The CDR3 DNA follows: TGCGCCAGCAGCCAAGATAGAGCGAGGGGAGGGACTGAAGCTTTCTTT. Translation: CASSQDRARGGTEAFF.

The rearrangement uses TRBV30 and TRBJ2-1, with D maybe TRBD2 (5 bases). The CDR3 runs to 12 residues. From germline, CDR1 is GTSNPN and CDR2 SVGIG (reference sequence). Trimming cost V 5 bases and J 0 bases, with 5 bases left between them. The CDR3 sequence is CAWGSSYNEQFF. The CDR3 bases are TGTGCCTGGGGGAGCTCCTACAATGAGCAGTTCTTC.

Only one count was recorded for this clone. The rearrangement links TRBV19 to TRBJ2-3; 11 bases fit TRBD2. Per the germline V gene, CDR1 is LNHDA and CDR2 is SQIVND (reference sequence). This CDR3 spans 17 amino acids. V shed 1 base, J shed 6 bases, and the junction held 9 bases outside the gene matches. CDR3 in amino acids: CASSIGTSGWGLDTQYF. As DNA, the CDR3 is TGTGCCAGTAGTATAGGGACTAGCGGGTGGGGGTTGGATACGCAGTATTTT.

The chain employs TRBV10-3 and TRBJ2-3; D is perhaps TRBD2 (5 bases). This CDR3 is built from 14 residues. Trimming left V 8 bases short and J 2 bases short, with 14 bases between. Germline V gene lookup returns CDR1 ENHRY and CDR2 SYGVKD. For the CDR3, the DNA is TGTGCCATCGGGGTCCGAGGGCTCACAGATACGCAGTATTTT. It specifies CAIGVRGLTDTQYF.

The V gene is TRBV5-1, the J gene TRBJ2-2; D gene uncertain. Trimming shortened V by 3 bases and J by 5 bases, and 5 bases separated the two germline ends. The germline V gene has CDR1 SGHRS and CDR2 YFSETQ. The CDR3 is 12 residues long. The CDR3 loop is CASSYGTGELFF. CDR3 sequence (DNA): TGCGCCAGCAGCTACGGGACCGGGGAGCTGTTTTTT.

The rearrangement links TRBV25-1 to TRBJ2-7, with D uncertain. Trimming pared 8 bases from V and 3 bases from J, leaving 5 bases between. The CDR3 is 10 amino acids. Looked up from germline, CDR1 is MGHDK and CDR2 is SYGVNS. This CDR3 is CASPRYEQYF. CDR3 nucleotide sequence: TGTGCCAGCCCCCGCTACGAGCAGTACTTC.

The CDR3 DNA sequence: TGCGCCAGCAGCCAAGGTGCAGGAGGGTGGGGTCAGCCCCAGCATTTT. Its protein product is CASSQGAGGWGQPQHF. The chain couples TRBV4-1 to TRBJ1-5; D unresolved. Germline CDR1 MGHRA, CDR2 YSYEKL. V was trimmed by 1 base and J by 6 bases, leaving 16 bases between them. The CDR3 is made up of 16 amino acids.

The rearrangement joins TRBV27 to TRBJ1-5; D is possibly TRBD1 (5 bases). This CDR3 is built from 15 residues. In germline, CDR1 is MNHEY, CDR2 SMNVEV (reference sequence). V shed 1 base and J shed 5 bases, with 12 bases lying between them. This CDR3 reads CASSLFAGLDQPQHF. CDR3 DNA sequence: TGTGCCAGCAGTTTATTTGCAGGGCTTGATCAGCCCCAGCATTTT.

This chain links TRBV28 with TRBJ1-5; 7 nucleotides line up with TRBD1. The CDR3 has 15 residues. Germline assignment: CDR1 MDHEN and CDR2 SYDVKM. Germline trimming cut 5 bases from V and 0 bases from J; bases unmatched to any gene: 4. The chain's CDR3 is CASSTSGGSNQPQHF. DNA for the CDR3: TGTGCCAGCAGTACCTCAGGGGGTAGCAATCAGCCCCAGCATTTT.

The table lists this clone with a count of one. This chain connects TRBV11-2 to TRBJ2-7, with TRBD1 identical over 7 bases. The V segment lost 4 bases and the J segment 0 bases; nucleotides outside the gene matches: 12. The CDR3 has 17 amino acids. The V gene's germline CDR1 is SGHAT and CDR2 FQNNGV. CDR3 region: CASSSHPSTGSSYEQYF. The CDR3 DNA follows: TGTGCCAGCAGCTCCCACCCTTCGACAGGGAGCTCCTACGAGCAGTACTTC.

This chain uses TRBV7-7 with TRBJ2-1; the match to TRBD2 covers 7 bases. The CDR3 loop spans 17 amino acids. V dropped 5 bases and J dropped 0; count of bases not matched to a gene: 10. Germline V gives CDR1 SSHAT, CDR2 FNYEAQ (reference sequence). CDR3 amino acids: CASSPQAGPSSYNEQFF. The CDR3 nucleotides are TGTGCCAGCAGCCCCCAAGCGGGACCTAGCTCCTACAATGAGCAGTTCTTC.

The V call is TRBV27, the J call TRBJ2-3; no clear D. Trimming stripped 5 bases from V and 6 bases from J, with 18 bases between. CDR1 is MNHEY, CDR2 SMNVEV, per germline (reference sequence). The CDR3 runs to 15 residues. In DNA, the CDR3 is TGTGCCAGCAGTCCCCTGAGGCGCCGGGTGGATACGCAGTATTTT. Translating it yields CASSPLRRRVDTQYF.

The chain couples TRBV9 to TRBJ2-3, with D uncertain. V was cut by 0 bases and J by 4 bases, with 6 bases left in between. This CDR3 has 13 residues. CDR1 SGDLS and CDR2 YYNGEE come from the germline V gene. The CDR3 DNA is TGTGCCAGCAGCGTAGGAGTCCCAGATACGCAGTATTTT. It is translated as CASSVGVPDTQYF.

This chain uses TRBV14 with TRBJ2-3; 11 positions agree with TRBD2. This CDR3 has 18 amino acids. V was clipped by 1 base and J by 5 bases; unmatched bases: 11. Germline V gene lookup returns CDR1 SGHDN and CDR2 FVKESK. The CDR3 spells CASSQANWVLAGVDTQYF. Here the CDR3 DNA reads TGTGCCAGCAGCCAAGCGAATTGGGTACTAGCGGGAGTAGATACGCAGTATTTT.

The chain carries TRBV12-5 and TRBJ2-5, with D perhaps TRBD1 (6 bases). The DNA end lines up better with TRBJ2-7; the J call may be wrong. There are 16 residues in the CDR3. CDR1 is LGHNT, CDR2 FRNRAP, per germline. Written as DNA, the CDR3 is TGTGCTAGTGCCAAGGACGGGGACACGAGCTCCTACGAGCAGTACTTC. This sequence encodes CASAKDGDTSSYEQYF.

The rearrangement joins TRBV30 to TRBJ2-7, with D perhaps TRBD2 (5 bases). Trimming took 7 bases from V and 4 from J, leaving 20 bases between them. The V gene's germline CDR1 is GTSNPN and CDR2 SVGIG (reference sequence). The CDR3 loop spans 14 amino acids. DNA of the CDR3: TGTGCCTCTAGCCTAGGCCCCCGATTATACGAGCAGTACTTC. Translating it yields CASSLGPRLYEQYF.

The V gene is TRBV27, the J gene TRBJ2-5; 9 bases map to TRBD2. Germline CDR1 reads MNHEY; CDR2 reads SMNVEV (reference sequence). The CDR3 is 15 residues long. The V gene end was trimmed by 5 bases and the J gene end by 3 bases; junction bases not matched to a gene: 7. CDR3 coding DNA: TGTGCCAGCAGTATAACAGTAGCGGGAGAAGAGACCCAGTACTTC. Translated: CASSITVAGEETQYF.

This rearrangement joins TRBV7-9 to TRBJ2-6, with 9 positions matching TRBD1. The V gene's germline CDR1 is SEHNR and CDR2 FQNEAQ (reference sequence). The CDR3 is 18 amino acids. J lost 4 bases, V lost 5 bases, and 12 bases had no gene match. CDR3 protein: CASSPPPGQGTGANVLTF. Here the CDR3 DNA reads TGTGCCAGCAGCCCACCGCCGGGACAGGGCACCGGGGCCAACGTCCTGACTTTC.

The chain recombines TRBV28 with TRBJ2-5, with D possibly being TRBD2 (7 bases). The CDR3 totals 13 residues. Trimming shortened V by 7 bases and J by 1 base, and 10 bases separated the two germline ends. Germline V gives CDR1 MDHEN, CDR2 SYDVKM. This CDR3 is CASIRGGQETQYF. The CDR3 bases are TGTGCCAGCATAAGGGGGGGCCAAGAGACCCAGTACTTC.

The V gene is TRBV18, the J gene TRBJ1-2, with no clear D. The ends were cut back, 4 bases at V and 4 bases at J, with 19 bases in the middle. The CDR3 is 16 amino acids. From germline, CDR1 is KGHSH and CDR2 LQKENI. CDR3 protein: CASSLSTAVQPYGYTF. CDR3 coding DNA: TGTGCCAGCTCACTCTCCACGGCGGTGCAGCCCTATGGCTACACCTTC.

The chain combines TRBV14 with TRBJ2-7; TRBD2 matches at 9 bases. This CDR3 spans 18 amino acids. CDR1 is SGHDN and CDR2 is FVKESK in the germline V gene. The J segment lost 0 bases and the V segment lost 0 bases, leaving 9 bases of the junction unmatched. CDR3: CASSQDPLAGLSSYEQYF. The CDR3 coding sequence is TGTGCCAGCAGCCAAGATCCACTAGCGGGTTTGAGCTCCTACGAGCAGTACTTC.

J is TRBJ2-5 and V is TRBV29-1; TRBD1 is a possible D gene (6 bases). Trimming left V 7 bases short and J 0 bases short, with 30 bases between. CDR1 and CDR2 (germline): SQVTM, ANQGSEA. CDR3 length equals 19 residues. In DNA form, the CDR3 reads TGCAGCGCTGCCCGACCCACAGGGACACCCAATCCGTACCAAGAGACCCAGTACTTC. Protein product: CSAARPTGTPNPYQETQYF.

The CDR3 DNA is TGTGCCAGCACCAGAGGGACACGTCTACCTGAAAAACTGTTTTTT. The encoded protein is CASTRGTRLPEKLFF. The genes are TRBV6-1 and TRBJ1-4, with a possible D match to TRBD1 (6 bases). Trimming removed 7 bases from V and 7 bases from J, with 19 bases in between. This CDR3 contains 15 residues. Germline CDR1 MNHNS, CDR2 SASEGT.

The chain couples TRBV2 to TRBJ2-5, with 11 bases fitting TRBD2. The CDR3 is 14 residues long. Germline loops: CDR1 SNHLY, CDR2 FYNNEI. The V and J ends lost 6 bases and 5 bases, in that order; junction bases with no gene match: 5. CDR3 in amino acids: CASRGLAERETQYF. CDR3 bases: TGTGCCAGCAGGGGACTAGCGGAAAGGGAGACCCAGTACTTC.

The chain joins TRBV30 to TRBJ2-3, with 7 bases aligning to TRBD2. Per the germline V gene, CDR1 is GTSNPN and CDR2 is SVGIG (reference sequence). The CDR3 runs 16 residues. V was clipped by 0 bases and J by 0 bases; unmatched bases: 6. CDR3 loop: CAWSVLRLASTDTQYF. The CDR3, as DNA: TGTGCCTGGAGTGTTCTCCGACTAGCTAGCACAGATACGCAGTATTTT. The complete variable domain, with remaining parts taken from reference TRBV30 and TRBJ2-3, reads SQTIHQWPATLVQPVGSPLSLECTVEGTSNPNLYWYRQAAGRGLQLLFYSVGIGQISSEVPQNLSASRPQDRQFILSSKKLLLSDSGFYLCAWSVLRLASTDTQYFGPGTRLTVL.